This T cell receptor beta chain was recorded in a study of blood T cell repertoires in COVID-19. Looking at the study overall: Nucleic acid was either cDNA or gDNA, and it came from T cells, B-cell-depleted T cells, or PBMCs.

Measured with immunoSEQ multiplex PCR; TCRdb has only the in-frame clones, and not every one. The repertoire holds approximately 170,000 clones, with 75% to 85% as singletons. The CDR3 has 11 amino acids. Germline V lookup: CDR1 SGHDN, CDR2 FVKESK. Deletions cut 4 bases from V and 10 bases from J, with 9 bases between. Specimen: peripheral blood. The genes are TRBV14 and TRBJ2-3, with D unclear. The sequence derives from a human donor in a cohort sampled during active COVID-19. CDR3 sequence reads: CASSPAWSQYF. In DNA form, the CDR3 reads TGTGCCAGCAGCCCAGCGTGGTCGCAGTATTTT.